This TCR beta chain was documented in a study of STAT3 mutations in large granular lymphocyte leukemia. The study, taken as a whole, reports: Every T-cell large granular lymphocyte leukemia patient had at least one immunodominant TCR beta clonotype. Differing intervals and regimens complicate linking therapy response to clone burden.

Concerning this clone: Its matching antigen is unknown.

Each sample's TCRbeta library yielded on average around 42,000 productive templates. Repertoires were generated with immunoSEQ multiplex PCR, while TCRdb's copy carries only in-frame clones and drops some. The sample yields more than 4,500 clones, around four fifths seen once. The CDR3 extends over 14 amino acids. The germline CDR1 and CDR2 sequences are SGHVS and FQNEAQ. The trim removed 2 bases at V and 5 bases at J, leaving 6 bases unmatched. This chain uses TRBV7-8 with TRBJ2-7; 7 nucleotides line up with TRBD1. This sequence was found in a man aged 35 to 55 with T-cell large granular lymphocyte leukemia. Some clones in this sample may be carry-over from other donors' samples. The material sequenced was peripheral blood mononuclear cells. Here the CDR3 DNA reads TGTGCCAGCAGCTTACCGGACAGGCGCCACGAGCAGTACTTC. Translated: CASSLPDRRHEQYF.